This entry describes one TCR beta chain. Its binding antigen is unknown. Nothing much larger sits one base from this clone, and base qualities are not available. Other DNA variants within this sample encode the same CDR3. The CDR3 measures 15 amino acids from cysteine to phenylalanine. Only the CDR3 portion is preserved as DNA: 45 bases, with reading frame beginning at the first base. V is pruned by 1 base and J by 0 bases, leaving 3 bases of the junction without a gene match. CDR1 is given as KGHSH and CDR2 as LQKENI, both from the germline V gene. This entry is derived from a study of shared clonotypes between healthy human individuals (dated by TCRdb to 2020 to 2022). At the level of the whole study: A few men and a couple of women, aged 18 to 49 years, made up the cohort. To estimate repertoire size and how much clonotype sharing occurs between individuals, the study deeply sequenced the blood TCR repertoires of five healthy adults. Libraries were prepared and TCR repertoires were sequenced by different laboratories using diverse techniques, in order to increase sequencing depth and limit assay-specific biases. For each donor, CD4 naive and CD4 memory were each given three plates, CD8 naive was given two plates, and CD8 memory was given one plate. Per donor, leukapheresis produced somewhere between about 0.8 and 9 billion PBMCs. Study-level results and caveats: Because the study included a small number of donors, the genetic and exposure-history diversity represented was limited. Pairwise subsampling indicated that sequencing depth was expected to affect the degree of clonotype sharing among donors. Sharing across several donors was observed for around 4.8% of naive CD4, less than 4% of naive CD8, 2% to 2.5% of memory CD4, and roughly 0.4% of memory CD8 clonotypes. Naive subsets generally had larger estimated clonotype richness than memory subsets did. Incomplete sequencing was indicated by rarefaction of sorted-subset datasets, despite the large sequencing depth. Only blood was sampled, and tissue TCR repertoires likely differ from those in blood. Compared with non-shared clonotypes, clonotypes shared by all four sorted-subset donors had higher generation probabilities.

The donors were healthy, HIV-negative adults who had no recently reported acute infections or vaccinations. Every donor was a Caucasian adult living in Nashville, Tennessee, USA. CD4+ T cells were enriched by magnetic negative selection; naive cells were then positively selected on CD45RA, and the negative fraction formed the memory subset. Blood was collected by leukapheresis, and PBMCs were isolated by Ficoll-Histopaque density gradient centrifugation and then cryopreserved in liquid nitrogen vapor phase. Purity and quantity of every magnetically sorted T cell population were checked by analytical flow cytometry. From each sorted fraction, genomic DNA was isolated and quantified by UV absorbance on a Nanodrop 2000c. Using the deep immunoSEQ assay, TCR CDR3 regions were amplified from genomic DNA by multiplex PCR. For each cell subset, the extracted genomic DNA was distributed evenly across all wells of several immunoSEQ 96-well plates, and each plate served as one replicate. Each replicate PCR for sorted subsets received 200 ng genomic DNA, equal to 30,000 or so T cell genomes. Purified libraries were quantified with a Qubit 3.0 fluorometer, sized on a Bioanalyzer 2100, and re-quantified with the KAPA Library Quantification kit. Each immunoSEQ 96-well plate was sequenced on its own single-read 150-cycle Illumina NextSeq 550 flow cell. Regarding the original processing steps: Because the immunoSEQ output included only junctional sequences and no quality scores, the filtering could not be the same as the filtering used for full-length reads. Sequences were annotated with PyIR, a Python wrapper for IgBLAST v1.9, and V/J genes and CDR3 were assigned using IMGT germline references. Reads were removed for weak V/J assignments (E-value above 1e-6), missing CDR3, stop codons, out-of-frame junctions, or ambiguous translated residues. V3J clonotypes were defined as sequences sharing an identical inferred V gene, J gene, and CDR3 amino acid sequence. Percentage overlap between repertoires was calculated by dividing the number of shared unique clonotypes by the size of the smaller repertoire. RTK rarefaction, the Chao1 estimator, and Recon v2.1 estimates of unobserved clonotypes were used to assess repertoire richness. OLGA was used to compute generation probabilities for all TCRbeta clonotypes that the gDNA method yielded from a handful of donors. TCRdb took over this immuneACCESS table, retaining in-frame rearrangements with V and J assigned. Such tables are incomplete; in checked studies, under half of the missing clones stem from an unresolved V gene, and the remainder is unexplained. V and J calls and clone size are given by that table; D and trimming were obtained from the DNA. This sample lists over 850,000 clones; around 82% were detected once. Roughly 0.62% of the sample is held by the ten biggest clonotypes.

The source is a man aged 18 to 29 in good health. Some clones in this sample may be carry-over from other donors' samples. The chain employs TRBV18 and TRBJ2-7; 7 bases in between match TRBD1. Sequencing was carried out using memory CD4+ T cells from PBMCs. The meaning of the sample's cell subset or site label: CD45RA-negative fraction. The CDR3 sequence is CASSPQGASSYEQYF. The DNA sequence is as follows: TGTGCCAGCTCACCACAGGGGGCGAGCTCCTACGAGCAGTACTTC.